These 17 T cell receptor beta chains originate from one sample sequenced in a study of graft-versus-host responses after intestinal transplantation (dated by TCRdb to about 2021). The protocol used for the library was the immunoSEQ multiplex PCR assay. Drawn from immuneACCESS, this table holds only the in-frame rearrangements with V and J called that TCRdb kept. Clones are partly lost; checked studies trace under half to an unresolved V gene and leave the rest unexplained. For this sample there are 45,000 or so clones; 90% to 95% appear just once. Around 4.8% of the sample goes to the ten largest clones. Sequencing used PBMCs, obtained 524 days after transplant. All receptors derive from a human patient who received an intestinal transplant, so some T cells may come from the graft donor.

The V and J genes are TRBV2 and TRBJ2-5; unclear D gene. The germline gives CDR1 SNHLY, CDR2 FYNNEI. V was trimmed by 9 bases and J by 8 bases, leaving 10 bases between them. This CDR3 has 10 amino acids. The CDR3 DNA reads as TGTGCCAGTTCATCCTTAACCCAGTACTTC. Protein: CASSSLTQYF.

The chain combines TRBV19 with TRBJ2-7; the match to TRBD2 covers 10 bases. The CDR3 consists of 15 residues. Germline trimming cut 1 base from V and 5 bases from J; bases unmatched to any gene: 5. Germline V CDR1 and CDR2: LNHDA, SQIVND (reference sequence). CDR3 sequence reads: CASSIGLAGAHEQYF. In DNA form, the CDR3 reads TGTGCCAGTAGTATAGGGCTAGCGGGAGCCCACGAGCAGTACTTC.

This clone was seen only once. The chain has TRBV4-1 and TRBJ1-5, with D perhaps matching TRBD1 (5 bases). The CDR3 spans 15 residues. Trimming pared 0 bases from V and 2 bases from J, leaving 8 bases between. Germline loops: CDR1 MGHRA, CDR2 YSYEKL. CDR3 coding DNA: TGCGCCAGCAGCCAAGAGGGCAGGGGCAATCAGCCCCAGCATTTT. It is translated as CASSQEGRGNQPQHF.

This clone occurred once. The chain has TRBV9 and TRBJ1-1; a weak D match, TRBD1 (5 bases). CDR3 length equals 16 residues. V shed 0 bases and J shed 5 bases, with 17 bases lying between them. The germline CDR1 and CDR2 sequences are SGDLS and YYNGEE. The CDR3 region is CASSVAGATAPTEAFF. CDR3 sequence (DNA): TGTGCCAGCAGCGTAGCTGGAGCGACAGCACCTACTGAAGCTTTCTTT.

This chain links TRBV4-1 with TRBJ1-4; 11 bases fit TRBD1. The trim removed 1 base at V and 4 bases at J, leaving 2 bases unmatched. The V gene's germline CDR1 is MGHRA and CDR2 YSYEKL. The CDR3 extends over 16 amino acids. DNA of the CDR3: TGCGCCAGCAGCCAAGGGACAGGGGGCTTTAATGAAAAACTGTTTTTT. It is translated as CASSQGTGGFNEKLFF.

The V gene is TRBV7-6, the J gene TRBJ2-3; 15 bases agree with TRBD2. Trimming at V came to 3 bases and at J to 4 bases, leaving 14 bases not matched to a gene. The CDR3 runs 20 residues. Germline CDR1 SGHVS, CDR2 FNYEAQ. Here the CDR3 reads CASSLGARPRTSGRADTQYF. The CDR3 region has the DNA TGTGCCAGCAGCTTGGGGGCGCGGCCGAGGACTAGCGGGAGGGCAGATACGCAGTATTTT.

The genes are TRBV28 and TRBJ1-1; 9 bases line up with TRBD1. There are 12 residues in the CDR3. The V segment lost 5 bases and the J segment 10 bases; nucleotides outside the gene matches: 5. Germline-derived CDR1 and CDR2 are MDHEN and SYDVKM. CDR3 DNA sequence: TGTGCCAGCAGTATTCGGACAGGGGCAGCTTTCTTT. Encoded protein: CASSIRTGAAFF.

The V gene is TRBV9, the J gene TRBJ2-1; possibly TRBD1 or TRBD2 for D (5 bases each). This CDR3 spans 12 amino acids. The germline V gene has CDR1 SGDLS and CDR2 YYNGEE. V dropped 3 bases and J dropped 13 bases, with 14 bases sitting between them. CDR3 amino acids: CASSAGWGPQFF. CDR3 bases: TGTGCCAGCAGCGCGGGGTGGGGCCCCCAGTTCTTC.

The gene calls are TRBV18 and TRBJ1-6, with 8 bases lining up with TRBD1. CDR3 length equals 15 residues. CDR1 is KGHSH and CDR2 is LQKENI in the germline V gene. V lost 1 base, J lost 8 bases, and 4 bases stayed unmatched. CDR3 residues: CASSPQDRDDSPLHF. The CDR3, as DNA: TGTGCCAGCTCACCACAGGACAGGGACGATTCACCCCTCCACTTT.

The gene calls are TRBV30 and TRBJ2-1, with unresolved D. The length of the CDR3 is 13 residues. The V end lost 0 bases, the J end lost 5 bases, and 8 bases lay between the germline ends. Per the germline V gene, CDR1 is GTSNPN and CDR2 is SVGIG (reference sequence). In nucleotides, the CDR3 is TGTGCCTGGAGTGTAGGCCAGGACAATGAGCAGTTCTTC. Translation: CAWSVGQDNEQFF. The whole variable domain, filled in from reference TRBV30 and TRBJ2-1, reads SQTIHQWPATLVQPVGSPLSLECTVEGTSNPNLYWYRQAAGRGLQLLFYSVGIGQISSEVPQNLSASRPQDRQFILSSKKLLLSDSGFYLCAWSVGQDNEQFFGPGTRLTVL.

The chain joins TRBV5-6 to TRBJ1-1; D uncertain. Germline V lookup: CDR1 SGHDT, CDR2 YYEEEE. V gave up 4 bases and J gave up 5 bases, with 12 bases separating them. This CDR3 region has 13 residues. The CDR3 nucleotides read TGTGCCAGCAGCCACCCCGACCGGACTGAAGCTTTCTTT. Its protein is CASSHPDRTEAFF.

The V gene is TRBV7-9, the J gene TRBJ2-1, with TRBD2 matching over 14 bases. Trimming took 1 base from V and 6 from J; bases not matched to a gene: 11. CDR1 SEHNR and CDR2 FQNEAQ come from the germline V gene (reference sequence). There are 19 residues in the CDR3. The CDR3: CASSLGGLAGASVRNEQFF. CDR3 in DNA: TGTGCCAGCAGCTTAGGGGGACTAGCGGGGGCTTCGGTACGCAATGAGCAGTTCTTC.

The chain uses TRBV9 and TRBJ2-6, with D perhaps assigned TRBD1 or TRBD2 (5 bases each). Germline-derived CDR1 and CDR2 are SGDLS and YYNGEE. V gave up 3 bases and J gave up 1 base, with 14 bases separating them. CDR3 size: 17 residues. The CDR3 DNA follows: TGTGCCAGCAGCGGTGGGAGAGGGGCTTCTGGGGCCAACGTCCTGACTTTC. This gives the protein CASSGGRGASGANVLTF.

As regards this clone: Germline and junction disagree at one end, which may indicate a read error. The CDR3 sequence: CASSPGTSGVQFF. The CDR3 coding sequence is TGTGCTAGCAGTCCCGGGACTAGCGGGGTACAGTTCTTC. V is TRBV7-7 and J is TRBJ2-1; 13 bases map to TRBD2. The CDR3 spans 13 residues. The germline CDR1 and CDR2 sequences are SSHAT and FNYEAQ (reference sequence).

Here the CDR3 DNA reads TGTGCCAGCAGTCAGGACAGGGGTAAGACCCAGTACTTC. This sequence encodes CASSQDRGKTQYF. The rearrangement uses TRBV13 and TRBJ2-5; 9 bases are shared with TRBD1. The CDR3 runs to 13 residues. The germline V gene encodes CDR1 PRHDT and CDR2 FYEKMQ (reference sequence). V was pared by 6 bases and J by 6 bases, with 5 bases of the junction left unmatched.

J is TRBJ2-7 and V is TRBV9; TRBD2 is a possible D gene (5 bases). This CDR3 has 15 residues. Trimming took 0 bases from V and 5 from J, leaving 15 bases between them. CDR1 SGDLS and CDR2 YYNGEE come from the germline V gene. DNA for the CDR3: TGTGCCAGCAGCGTAGCTCCTCTACCTAGCCACGAGCAGTACTTC. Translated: CASSVAPLPSHEQYF.

CDR3 residues: CASRQGGVSNQPQHF. In nucleotides, the CDR3 is TGTGCCAGCAGACAAGGGGGTGTGAGCAATCAGCCCCAGCATTTT. The rearrangement uses TRBV27 and TRBJ1-5, with D maybe TRBD1 (6 bases). The V end was cut by 6 bases, the J end by 1 base, with 13 bases between. The CDR3 loop spans 15 amino acids. Germline values: CDR1 MNHEY, CDR2 SMNVEV (reference sequence).